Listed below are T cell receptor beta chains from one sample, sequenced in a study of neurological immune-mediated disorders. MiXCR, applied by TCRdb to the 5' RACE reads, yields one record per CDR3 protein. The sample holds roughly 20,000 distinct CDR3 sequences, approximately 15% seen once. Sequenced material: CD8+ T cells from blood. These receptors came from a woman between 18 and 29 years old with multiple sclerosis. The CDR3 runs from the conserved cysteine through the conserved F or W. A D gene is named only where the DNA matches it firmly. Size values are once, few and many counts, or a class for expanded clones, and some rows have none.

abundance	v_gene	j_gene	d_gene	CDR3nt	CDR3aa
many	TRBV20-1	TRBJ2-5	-	TGCAGTGCTAGAGATGGGGGCAGTAAAGAGACCCAGTACTTC	CSARDGGSKETQYF
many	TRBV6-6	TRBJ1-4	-	TGTGCCAGCAATCCGACGGTAGGGATCGAACTGTTTTTT	CASNPTVGIELFF
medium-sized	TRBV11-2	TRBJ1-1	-	TGTGCCAGCAGCTTAGTCGTGAACACTGAAGCTTTCTTT	CASSLVVNTEAFF
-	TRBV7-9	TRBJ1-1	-	TGTGCCAGCAGCCGAGGCGGGGGGACTGGTGGCACTGAAGCTTTCTTT	CASSRGGGTGGTEAFF
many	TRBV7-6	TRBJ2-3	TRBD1	TGTGCCAGCAGCGTGGGGTGGGACAGCTTCAGGCCGGATACGCAGTATTTT	CASSVGWDSFRPDTQYF
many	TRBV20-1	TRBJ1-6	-	TGCAGTGCTCCCAAGTTGGAGAGCGGGTCACCCCTCCACTTT	CSAPKLESGSPLHF
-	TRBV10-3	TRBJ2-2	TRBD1	TGTGCCATCAGGAAGACAGGGGTGGACACCGGGGAGCTGTTTTTT	CAIRKTGVDTGELFF
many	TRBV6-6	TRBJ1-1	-	TGTGCCAGCAGTTACCCTGGGGGCACTGAAGCTTTCTTT	CASSYPGGTEAFF
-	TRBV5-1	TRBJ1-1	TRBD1	TGCGCCAGCAGCACCGGGACAGGGCAAACTGAAGCTTTCTTT	CASSTGTGQTEAFF
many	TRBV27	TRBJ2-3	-	TGTGCCAGCAGTCCCTCCGGAGGGGGTACTAGCACAGATACGCAGTATTTT	CASSPSGGGTSTDTQYF
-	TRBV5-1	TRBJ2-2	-	TGCGCCAGCAGCGGGACCGAGACCCCCGGGGGGGAGCTGTTTTTT	CASSGTETPGGELFF
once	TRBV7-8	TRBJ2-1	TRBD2	TGTGCCAGCAGCTTAGCGCGAGTCGGGGGGGGAGAGCAGTTCTTC	CASSLARVGGGEQFF
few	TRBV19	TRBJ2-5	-	TGTGCCAGTAGTATAGGAGGGGAGACCCAGTACTTC	CASSIGGETQYF
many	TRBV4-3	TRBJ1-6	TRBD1	TGCGCCAGCAGCCAGGACAGGGGGCAGGGATCACCCCTCCACTTT	CASSQDRGQGSPLHF
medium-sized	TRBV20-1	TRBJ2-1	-	TGCAGTGCTAGGGGGCTAGCGTCCACAAATGAGCAGTTCTTC	CSARGLASTNEQFF
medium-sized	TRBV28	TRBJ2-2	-	TGTGCCAGCAGTTTTGGGGGGAACACCGGGGAGCTGTTTTTT	CASSFGGNTGELFF
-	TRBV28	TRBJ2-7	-	TGTGCCAGCAGTCCCAGGGGTTATGGGCAGTACTTC	CASSPRGYGQYF
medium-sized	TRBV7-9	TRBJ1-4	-	TGTGCCAGCAGTCCCAGCTATCTGTTTTTT	CASSPSYLFF
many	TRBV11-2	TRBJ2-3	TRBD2	TGTGCCAGCAGCTCCCAGGAGAGCGGGAGGGCCGCAGATACGCAGTATTTT	CASSSQESGRAADTQYF
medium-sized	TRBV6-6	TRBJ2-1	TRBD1	TGTGCCAGCAGTGCCCAGGACAGGGGGATTTACAATGAGCAGTTCTTC	CASSAQDRGIYNEQFF
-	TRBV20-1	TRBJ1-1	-	TGCAGTGCTAGTCTAATCAGCCAGGGCACTGAAGCTTTCTTT	CSASLISQGTEAFF
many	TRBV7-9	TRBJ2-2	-	TGTGCCAGCAGCTTGACTGTTCAGCTCCCCGGGGAGCTGTTTTTT	CASSLTVQLPGELFF
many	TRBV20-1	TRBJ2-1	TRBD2	TGCAGCGCAGCGGGAGGGCGTCCCTACAATGAGCAGTTCTTC	CSAAGGRPYNEQFF
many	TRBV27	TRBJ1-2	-	TGTGCCAGCAGTTTATCGGGGGACAACTGGTTAAACTATGGCTACACCTTC	CASSLSGDNWLNYGYTF
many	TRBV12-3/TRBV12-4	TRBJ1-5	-	TGTGCCAGCAGTTTATGGGGGGGGAATCAGCCCCAGCATTTT	CASSLWGGNQPQHF
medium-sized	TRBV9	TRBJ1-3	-	TGTGCCAGCAGCGTAGAGGGGGTGGAGGAATCTGGAAACACCATATATTTT	CASSVEGVEESGNTIYF
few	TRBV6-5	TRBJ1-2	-	TGTGCCACCACACAGGGCCACTATGGCTACACCTTC	CATTQGHYGYTF
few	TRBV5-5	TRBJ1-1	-	TGTGCCAGCAGCTTGCAAGGGACGGGGAACACTGAAGCTTTCTTT	CASSLQGTGNTEAFF
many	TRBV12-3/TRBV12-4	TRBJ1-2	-	TGTGCCAGCAGTTTAGGGCTCCCGCTTGGCTACACCTTC	CASSLGLPLGYTF
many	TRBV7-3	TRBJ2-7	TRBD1	TGTGCCAGCAGGGCCGGGACAGGGTACGAGCAGTACTTC	CASRAGTGYEQYF
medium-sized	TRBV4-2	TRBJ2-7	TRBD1	TGTGCCAGCAGCCAAATAAGGGACAGGGTACACGAGCAGTACTTC	CASSQIRDRVHEQYF
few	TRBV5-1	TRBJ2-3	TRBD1	TGCGCCAGCAGCTTGGCCCCCCGAGACAGGGTGAGCACAGATACGCAGTATTTT	CASSLAPRDRVSTDTQYF
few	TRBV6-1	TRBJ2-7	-	TGTGCCAGCAGTGACAGGGGCCGTAAGACCTACGAGCAGTACTTC	CASSDRGRKTYEQYF
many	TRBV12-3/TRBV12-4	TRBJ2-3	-	TGTGCCACCAATTCCGATACGCAGTATTTT	CATNSDTQYF
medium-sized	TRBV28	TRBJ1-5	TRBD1	TGTGCCAGCAGCATAAACCTCGGGACAGGGGATCAGCCCCAGCATTTT	CASSINLGTGDQPQHF
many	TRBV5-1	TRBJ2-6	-	TGCGCCAGCAGCTTGGAGGGCTCCGGGGCCAACGTCCTGACTTTC	CASSLEGSGANVLTF
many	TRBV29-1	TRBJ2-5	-	TGCAGCGTTGAAGATGATAGAGAGTACCAAGAGACCCAGTACTTC	CSVEDDREYQETQYF
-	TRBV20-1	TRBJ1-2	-	TGCAGTGCTAGGGAGTCAGGGAGTGATGGCTACACCTTC	CSARESGSDGYTF
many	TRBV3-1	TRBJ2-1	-	TGTGCCAGCAGCCAAGGATCCCTCAGGACCCGCTCCTACAATGAGCAGTTCTTC	CASSQGSLRTRSYNEQFF
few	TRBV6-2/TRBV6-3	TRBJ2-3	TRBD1	TGTGCCAGCAGTTACCGGGACAGGACAAGGGTTGATACGCAGTATTTT	CASSYRDRTRVDTQYF
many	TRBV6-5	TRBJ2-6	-	TGTGCCAGCAGTTACCAAGAGGGCTCTGGGGCCAACGTCCTGACTTTC	CASSYQEGSGANVLTF
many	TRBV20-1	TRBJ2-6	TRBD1	TGCAGTGCTCACGAATACCGGGACAGCCGTTCCTTGGTGGCCAACGTCCTGACTTTC	CSAHEYRDSRSLVANVLTF
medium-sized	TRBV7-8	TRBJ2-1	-	TGTGCCAGCAGCTCTACAGGAGGGGGCGGTGAGCAGTTCTTC	CASSSTGGGGEQFF
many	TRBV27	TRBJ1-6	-	TGTGCCAGCAGTTTATTACATTCACCCCTCCACTTT	CASSLLHSPLHF
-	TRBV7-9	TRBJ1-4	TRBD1	TGTGCCAGCAGCAGGGGACAGGGGAAAACTAATGAAAAACTGTTTTTT	CASSRGQGKTNEKLFF
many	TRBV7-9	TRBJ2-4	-	TGTGCCAGCAGCTTATCCCTCGGGGTAGCCAAAAACATTCAGTACTTC	CASSLSLGVAKNIQYF
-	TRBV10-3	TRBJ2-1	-	TGTGCCATCAGTGTAGAAGGGAAAACCTACAATGAGCAGTTCTTC	CAISVEGKTYNEQFF
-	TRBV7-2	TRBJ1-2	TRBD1	TGTGCCAGCAGCTTAGAACTCAGGGGGAACTATGGCTACACCTTC	CASSLELRGNYGYTF